The 30 T cell receptor beta chains below come from one sample, sequenced in a study of T cells in Graves' hyperthyroidism and ophthalmopathy. It was RNA transcripts that yielded the amplified TCR beta CDR3 regions. In the first-round RT-PCR of the TCR CDR3, the HTBI primer set was used. TCRdb fed the multiplex PCR reads into MiXCR, producing one record per CDR3 protein. The sample yields about 420,000 distinct CDR3 sequences, roughly 13% seen once. The sequenced material came from blood. Receptors originate from a woman aged 18-29 years with Graves' hyperthyroidism.

This clonotype was counted at least ten times. V is TRBV6-5 and J is TRBJ2-5; D ambiguous. V gave up 0 bases and J gave up 3 bases, with 11 bases separating them. This CDR3 region has 15 residues. Germline CDR1 and CDR2: MNHEY and SVGAGI. The chain's CDR3 is CASSYSAWSEETQYF. The CDR3 DNA sequence: TGTGCCAGCAGTTACTCGGCCTGGTCTGAAGAGACCCAGTACTTC.

The chain recombines TRBV18 with TRBJ1-4, with no clear D. V lost 3 bases and J 5 bases, leaving 10 bases between the germline ends. Germline CDR1 reads KGHSH; CDR2 reads LQKENI. The CDR3 is 14 residues long. The CDR3: CASSPGAQNEKLFF. The DNA for the CDR3 is TGTGCCAGCTCACCTGGCGCGCAAAATGAAAAACTGTTTTTT. Filled out from reference TRBV18 and TRBJ1-4, the complete variable domain reads NAGVMQNPRHLVRRRGQEARLRCSPMKGHSHVYWYRQLPEEGLKFMVYLQKENIIDESGMPKERFSAEFPKEGPSILRIQQVVRGDSAAYFCASSPGAQNEKLFFGSGTQLSVL.

This clonotype was observed many times. This chain connects TRBV2 to TRBJ1-2, with TRBD1 identical over 9 bases. The CDR3 spans 16 residues. J gave up 1 base and V 6 bases, and 9 bases lay outside the gene matches. Per germline, CDR1 SNHLY and CDR2 FYNNEI. The DNA for the CDR3 is TGTGCCAGCAGCGACACACAGGGGGCCGGTAACTATGGCTACACCTTC. Amino acids: CASSDTQGAGNYGYTF.

CDR3 DNA sequence: TGTGCCAGCAGTTTTGTGGGGACTAGCGGGGCCTACGAGCAGTACTTC. This gives the protein CASSFVGTSGAYEQYF. J is TRBJ2-7 and V is TRBV28; TRBD2 matches at 13 bases. Germline lookup yields CDR1 MDHEN and CDR2 SYDVKM. The CDR3 sequence is 16 residues long. Trimming took 3 bases from V and 2 from J; bases not matched to a gene: 4.

In its sample, this clonotype was seen many times. The chain is built from TRBV28 and TRBJ2-5, with D uncertain. The CDR3 runs to 12 residues. V shed 5 bases and J shed 5 bases, with 9 bases lying between them. Germline lookup yields CDR1 MDHEN and CDR2 SYDVKM. Here the CDR3 DNA reads TGTGCCAGCAGTCGGAGATGGGAGACCCAGTACTTC. This codes for CASSRRWETQYF.

This clonotype was found many times. This chain links TRBV20-1 with TRBJ1-1; D uncertain. Trimming pared 0 bases from V and 0 bases from J, leaving 8 bases between. The length of the CDR3 is 14 residues. Germline V gene data show CDR1 as DFQATT and CDR2 as SNEGSKA (reference sequence). The CDR3 region is CSARDGRMNTEAFF. CDR3 DNA: TGCAGTGCTAGAGACGGACGGATGAACACTGAAGCTTTCTTT.

This clonotype has a count of ten or more. This chain joins TRBV7-2 and TRBJ2-7, with a tentative D call TRBD2 (6 bases). The CDR3 has 14 residues. The V and J ends lost 5 bases and 2 bases respectively, with 13 bases between them. Germline CDR1 is SGHTA and CDR2 is FQGNSA. The CDR3 DNA reads TGTGCCAGCAGCCCCCCCGGAGGGGCCTACGAGCAGTACTTC. It translates to CASSPPGGAYEQYF.

This clonotype was counted ten times or more. The V gene is TRBV3-1, the J gene TRBJ1-1, with D possibly being TRBD1 (6 bases). CDR3 length: 14 amino acids. V lost 3 bases and J lost 2, with 10 bases in between. Germline V gene sequence: CDR1 LGHDT, CDR2 YNNKEL (reference sequence). The CDR3 DNA is TGTGCCAGCAGCCAGTCCGGGACAAACACTGAAGCTTTCTTT. Protein sequence: CASSQSGTNTEAFF.

This clonotype appeared a few times. A single base separates this from a much larger clone, so it may be a read error. The genes are TRBV20-1 and TRBJ2-5, with a tentative D call TRBD2 (6 bases). Germline V gives CDR1 DFQATT, CDR2 SNEGSKA (reference sequence). The CDR3 is 16 residues long. The germline V and J ends were trimmed by 2 bases and 5 bases, with 21 bases remaining between them. The CDR3 loop reads CSARSLVGRDVETQYF. In DNA form, the CDR3 reads TGCAGTGCTAGATCTCTGGTGGGGCGGGATGTGGAGACCCAGTACTTC.

This clonotype was detected only a few times. V and J are TRBV5-4 and TRBJ2-5; D is possibly TRBD2 (6 bases). The CDR3 consists of 15 residues. Per germline, CDR1 SGHNT and CDR2 YYREEE (reference sequence). Trimming removed 0 bases from V and 1 base from J, with 10 bases in between. The CDR3 is CASSLATRSQETQYF. DNA for the CDR3: TGTGCCAGCAGCTTGGCGACTAGGAGCCAAGAGACCCAGTACTTC.

This clonotype was seen at least ten times. The chain uses TRBV20-1 and TRBJ2-1; 9 bases match TRBD1. The CDR3 is 18 amino acids. Germline values: CDR1 DFQATT, CDR2 SNEGSKA (reference sequence). The V segment lost 1 base and the J segment 4 bases; nucleotides outside the gene matches: 14. CDR3 loop: CSARGSDLTGGAYNEQFF. CDR3 in DNA: TGCAGTGCTAGAGGATCTGATCTTACAGGGGGCGCTTACAATGAGCAGTTCTTC.

This clonotype was recorded at least ten times. CDR3 in amino acids: CASGGSGRVGQFF. The CDR3 DNA reads TGTGCCAGCGGGGGTAGCGGGAGGGTGGGGCAGTTCTTC. The genes are TRBV11-2 and TRBJ2-1, with 11 positions matching TRBD2. Germline V gives CDR1 SGHAT, CDR2 FQNNGV. The V gene end was trimmed by 8 bases and the J gene end by 12 bases; junction bases not matched to a gene: 9. CDR3 length equals 13 residues.

The chain joins TRBV5-1 to TRBJ2-3; TRBD2 matches at 12 bases. CDR3 length: 18 amino acids. V dropped 0 bases and J dropped 4; count of bases not matched to a gene: 9. In germline, CDR1 is SGHRS, CDR2 YFSETQ. The CDR3 region is CASSLAPGLAGGADTQYF. The CDR3 DNA reads as TGCGCCAGCAGCTTGGCCCCGGGACTAGCGGGTGGCGCAGATACGCAGTATTTT.

The table lists this clonotype with a few counts. V and J are TRBV7-2 and TRBJ2-2; D unresolved. V was cut by 0 bases and J by 4 bases, with 6 bases left in between. Germline V gives CDR1 SGHTA, CDR2 FQGNSA. This CDR3 is 14 amino acids long. The CDR3 loop is CASSLAGFTGELFF. CDR3 coding DNA: TGTGCCAGCAGCTTAGCGGGATTCACCGGGGAGCTGTTTTTT.

The V and J genes are TRBV4-1 and TRBJ2-1, with D maybe TRBD1 (6 bases). This CDR3 is built from 16 residues. CDR1 is MGHRA and CDR2 is YSYEKL in the germline V gene. Trimming pared 2 bases from V and 5 bases from J, leaving 16 bases between. The CDR3 DNA reads as TGCGCCAGCAGCCAAACCGTTTGGACAGAAAACAATGAGCAGTTCTTC. This sequence encodes CASSQTVWTENNEQFF.

CDR3 loop: CASRPDNEQFF. The CDR3 DNA reads as TGTGCCAGCAGGCCCGACAATGAGCAGTTCTTC. The chain has TRBV2 and TRBJ2-1; no clear D gene. Trimming took 6 bases from V and 5 from J, leaving 5 bases between them. The CDR3 is made up of 11 amino acids. CDR1 SNHLY and CDR2 FYNNEI come from the germline V gene.

The rearrangement uses TRBV7-2 and TRBJ2-2; 10 bases fit TRBD1. Germline V gives CDR1 SGHTA, CDR2 FQGNSA. This CDR3 region has 16 residues. Trimming cost V 1 base and J 6 bases; bases outside gene matches: 5. This chain's CDR3 is CASSLVGQGVAGELFF. The DNA for the CDR3 is TGTGCCAGCAGCTTAGTCGGACAGGGGGTAGCCGGGGAGCTGTTTTTT.

The rearrangement links TRBV5-1 to TRBJ1-4; the D is unclear. Trimming stripped 2 bases from V and 8 bases from J, with 10 bases between. The germline V gene has CDR1 SGHRS and CDR2 YFSETQ. This CDR3 region has 13 residues. The CDR3 region is CASSFSGDEKLFF. The CDR3 nucleotides read TGCGCCAGCAGCTTCTCGGGTGACGAAAAACTGTTTTTT.

This clonotype was seen at least ten times. The V gene is TRBV27, the J gene TRBJ2-7; D perhaps matches TRBD1 (6 bases). CDR1 and CDR2 (germline): MNHEY, SMNVEV (reference sequence). Trimming cost V 2 bases and J 6 bases, with 14 bases left between them. The CDR3 has 14 residues. CDR3 region: CASSLQGSVGEQYF. Written as DNA, the CDR3 is TGTGCCAGCAGTTTACAGGGGAGTGTGGGCGAGCAGTACTTC.

This clonotype was seen many times. The rearrangement uses TRBV20-1 and TRBJ2-3; D unresolved. V was trimmed by 3 bases and J by 0 bases, leaving 10 bases between them. Germline CDR1 reads DFQATT; CDR2 reads SNEGSKA (reference sequence). This CDR3 has 14 amino acids. CDR3 sequence (DNA): TGCAGTGCTAGGGTGGCGGCCAGCACAGATACGCAGTATTTT. Translating it yields CSARVAASTDTQYF.

This sequence joins TRBV9 and TRBJ1-1; TRBD1 is a possible D gene (6 bases). The germline V gene has CDR1 SGDLS and CDR2 YYNGEE. CDR3 length: 16 amino acids. The ends were cut back, 2 bases at V and 1 base at J, with 15 bases in the middle. CDR3 nucleotide sequence: TGTGCCAGCAGCGTTGACCCCGGGACAACGAACACTGAAGCTTTCTTT. Translation gives CASSVDPGTTNTEAFF.

At least ten counts were recorded for this clonotype. The V and J genes are TRBV12-3 or TRBV12-4 and TRBJ2-1, with D maybe TRBD2 (7 bases). V lost 3 bases and J lost 2, with 11 bases in between. This CDR3 has 15 residues. The CDR3 is CASSFEGGAYNEQFF. In DNA, the CDR3 is TGTGCCAGCAGTTTCGAGGGGGGGGCCTACAATGAGCAGTTCTTC.

There are many counts of this clonotype. This chain connects TRBV18 to TRBJ2-1, with 12 bases lining up with TRBD2. This CDR3 is built from 17 residues. Germline lookup yields CDR1 KGHSH and CDR2 LQKENI. J gave up 1 base and V 3 bases, and 4 bases lay outside the gene matches. The CDR3 sequence is CASSPRLAGESYNEQFF. The CDR3 region has the DNA TGTGCCAGCTCACCTCGACTAGCGGGAGAGTCCTACAATGAGCAGTTCTTC.

This clonotype was observed a few times. In DNA form, the CDR3 reads TGTGCCAGCAGTTTATGGGGGGACCTTAGCACAGATACGCAGTATTTT. Protein product: CASSLWGDLSTDTQYF. The chain carries TRBV27 and TRBJ2-3; D possibly corresponds to TRBD2 (6 bases). Between the trimmed V and J ends, which lost 1 base and 0 bases, there was a span of 11 bases. CDR1 is MNHEY, CDR2 SMNVEV, per germline (reference sequence). CDR3 size: 16 residues.

In this sample, this clonotype turned up many times. The chain links TRBV5-1 to TRBJ1-5; no clear D. Germline values: CDR1 SGHRS, CDR2 YFSETQ. This CDR3 region has 14 residues. The V end lost 2 bases, the J end lost 10 bases, and 16 bases lay between the germline ends. CDR3 in DNA: TGCGCCAGCAGCTTAGGCGGCGCAGACTCACCCCAGCATTTT. It encodes CASSLGGADSPQHF. Full variable domain (remainder filled in from reference TRBV5-1 and TRBJ1-5): KAGVTQTPRYLIKTRGQQVTLSCSPISGHRSVSWYQQTPGQGLQFLFEYFSETQRNKGNFPGRFSGRQFSNSRSEMNVSTLELGDSALYLCASSLGGADSPQHFGDGTRLSIL.

This clonotype has a count of ten or more. The V and J genes are TRBV6-1 and TRBJ1-5; 8 nucleotides line up with TRBD1. The CDR3 runs to 16 residues. Losses at the gene ends were 3 bases for V and 0 bases for J; bases not matched to a gene: 4. Germline V gene data show CDR1 as MNHNS and CDR2 as SASEGT. The chain's CDR3 is CASSDDRGFSNQPQHF. CDR3 nucleotides: TGTGCCAGCAGTGACGACAGGGGTTTTAGCAATCAGCCCCAGCATTTT.

Only a few counts were recorded for this clonotype. The chain employs TRBV2 and TRBJ2-5, with D hard to call. Germline V gene lookup returns CDR1 SNHLY and CDR2 FYNNEI. The CDR3 loop spans 13 amino acids. V lost 10 bases and J 5 bases, leaving 17 bases between the germline ends. The CDR3 bases are TGTGCCATCCTAAGACGGGCTGATGAGACCCAGTACTTC. Translated, it gives CAILRRADETQYF.

This chain connects TRBV19 to TRBJ1-1; TRBD1 matches 8 bases. Trimming took 8 bases from V and 4 from J; bases not matched to a gene: 6. This CDR3 is 13 amino acids long. The germline CDR1 and CDR2 sequences are LNHDA and SQIVND (reference sequence). The CDR3 DNA reads as TGTGCCAGTTGGGCAGGGGGCCGCACTGAAGCTTTCTTT. Protein product: CASWAGGRTEAFF.

This clonotype was counted between two and nine times. This rearrangement joins TRBV20-1 to TRBJ2-7; 9 nucleotides match TRBD1. V gave up 0 bases and J gave up 1 base; unmatched junction bases: 4. CDR1 and CDR2 (germline): DFQATT, SNEGSKA (reference sequence). This CDR3 comprises 15 residues. The CDR3 sequence is CSARDRDRVSYEQYF. As DNA, the CDR3 is TGCAGTGCTAGAGATAGGGACAGGGTTTCCTACGAGCAGTACTTC.

This clonotype has at least ten counts. The chain combines TRBV30 with TRBJ1-1; D remains ambiguous. CDR1 is GTSNPN and CDR2 is SVGIG in the germline V gene (reference sequence). The germline V and J ends were trimmed by 4 bases and 0 bases, with 9 bases remaining between them. This CDR3 is 13 amino acids long. This CDR3 is CAWNPDLNTEAFF. As DNA, the CDR3 is TGTGCCTGGAATCCGGACTTGAACACTGAAGCTTTCTTT.